This entry features one TCR beta chain sequence. The antigen is unknown. Libraries were prepared by immunoSEQ multiplex PCR; TCRdb keeps only in-frame clonotypes and omits some of them. The sample has roughly 8,300 clones, roughly 85% seen once. The data are from a study of immune evolution from preneoplasia to lung adenocarcinoma. CDR1 is MDHEN, CDR2 SYDVKM, per germline. V gave up 3 bases and J gave up 0 bases, with 14 bases separating them. This CDR3 has 16 residues. Overall study results and limits: Normal lung had the highest top T cell clone frequencies. Later-stage lesions appeared to have more T cells, more diversity, less clonality.

The specimen sequenced was FFPE minimally invasive lung adenocarcinoma tissue. V is TRBV28 and J is TRBJ1-1; tentatively, D is TRBD1 (5 bases). This clonotype was sampled from a person between 65 and 79 years old with lung adenocarcinoma. The CDR3 nucleotides are TGTGCCAGCAGTTTGGGGGGTGGGGGTGTGAACACTGAAGCTTTCTTT. The encoded protein is CASSLGGGGVNTEAFF.